This T cell receptor (beta chain) was identified in a study of early T cells in non-severe SARS-CoV-2 infection. TCRdb reprocessed the 5' RACE reads with MiXCR, giving one entry per CDR3 protein. The sample holds tens of thousands of distinct CDR3 sequences, 10% to 15% seen once. The CDR3 runs to 8 residues. The germline CDR1 and CDR2 sequences are MNHEY and SVGEGT. The V end was cut by 7 bases, the J end by 8 bases, with 2 bases between. The sample holds a few counts of this clonotype. This TCR was sampled from an adult who was a healthcare worker with PCR-confirmed SARS-CoV-2 infection or an uninfected control (not recorded which). The chain uses TRBV6-2 or TRBV6-3 and TRBJ1-1; D is uncertain. Sequencing was done on a sample of whole blood. The CDR3 DNA is TGTGCCAGCACCGAAGCTTTCTTT. As protein: CASTEAFF.